Listed here are 22 T cell receptor beta chains from one sample, sequenced in a study of response to subunit inactivated influenza vaccine. TCRdb passed the RT-PCR reads through MiXCR, listing each CDR3 protein once. The sample includes some 300,000 distinct CDR3 sequences, about 20% of them seen just once. Here the sequenced sample was PBMCs from blood, taken approximately 22 months after vaccination. The receptors were sampled from a man aged 45-69 years who received an inactivated influenza vaccine.

This rearrangement joins TRBV2 to TRBJ2-7; tentatively, D is TRBD2 (6 bases). Germline V gene lookup returns CDR1 SNHLY and CDR2 FYNNEI. The length of the CDR3 is 14 residues. V lost 5 bases, J lost 0 bases, and 11 bases lay in between. CDR3 in DNA: TGTGCCAGCAGTCAGGGACTGAACTCCTACGAGCAGTACTTC. It is translated as CASSQGLNSYEQYF.

The CDR3 DNA follows: TGTGCCAGCAGCTTGGGGGTGCAGGGTGAGCAGTTCTTC. The encoded protein is CASSLGVQGEQFF. The chain is built from TRBV5-4 and TRBJ2-1, with D possibly being TRBD1 (5 bases). The V and J ends lost 0 bases and 9 bases respectively, with 10 bases between them. The CDR3 is made up of 13 amino acids. The germline V gene encodes CDR1 SGHNT and CDR2 YYREEE (reference sequence).

A few counts support this clonotype. The rearrangement joins TRBV12-3 or TRBV12-4 to TRBJ2-2, with D maybe TRBD2 (6 bases). Trimming took off 3 bases at V and 4 bases at J, with 15 bases between the two ends. The CDR3 extends over 16 amino acids. In DNA, the CDR3 is TGTGCCAGCAGTTTTAGGGACGGAGGGATCACCGGGGAGCTGTTTTTT. Protein sequence: CASSFRDGGITGELFF.

This clonotype was observed a handful of times. V is TRBV20-1 and J is TRBJ1-5; maybe TRBD1 (5 bases). CDR1 and CDR2 (germline): DFQATT, SNEGSKA (reference sequence). This CDR3 contains 13 residues. The V gene lost 3 bases and the J gene lost 2 bases, with 8 bases spanning the gap. The CDR3: CSARRGRNQPQHF. As DNA, the CDR3 is TGCAGTGCTAGGAGGGGTCGCAATCAGCCCCAGCATTTT.

The CDR3 DNA follows: TGCAGCGCCCCTAGATCTGACGGGGAGCTGTTTTTT. This encodes CSAPRSDGELFF. The chain combines TRBV29-1 with TRBJ2-2; D remains ambiguous. Deletions cut 7 bases from V and 7 bases from J, with 13 bases between. CDR1 SQVTM and CDR2 ANQGSEA come from the germline V gene. The CDR3 sequence is 12 residues long.

This clonotype was detected ten times or more. The chain joins TRBV15 to TRBJ1-5; a possible D gene is TRBD1 (5 bases). This CDR3 comprises 15 residues. Germline V gene data show CDR1 as LNHNV and CDR2 as YYDKDF (reference sequence). V was cut by 1 base and J by 6 bases, with 13 bases left in between. CDR3 in amino acids: CATSRGFGGAQPQHF. CDR3 coding DNA: TGTGCCACCAGCAGAGGTTTTGGGGGAGCTCAGCCCCAGCATTTT.

This clonotype was counted at least ten times. V usage is TRBV20-1 and J usage is TRBJ1-5, with D unclear. V lost 6 bases and J 4 bases, leaving 10 bases between the germline ends. Germline V gene sequence: CDR1 DFQATT, CDR2 SNEGSKA (reference sequence). The CDR3 is 12 amino acids. The CDR3 sequence: CSAQTVNQPQHF. The CDR3 DNA sequence: TGCAGTGCCCAGACTGTGAATCAGCCCCAGCATTTT.

This clonotype was observed at least ten times. The V gene is TRBV20-1, the J gene TRBJ1-1; D perhaps matches TRBD1 (5 bases). The CDR3 spans 13 residues. The germline V gene has CDR1 DFQATT and CDR2 SNEGSKA (reference sequence). The CDR3, as DNA: TGCAGCCCCGGGAGGGGCTCGGGCACTGAAGCTTTCTTT. Protein product: CSPGRGSGTEAFF.

The chain recombines TRBV20-1 with TRBJ1-2; perhaps TRBD1 as D (6 bases). The length of the CDR3 is 13 residues. Germline V CDR1 and CDR2: DFQATT, SNEGSKA (reference sequence). V dropped 6 bases and J dropped 2 bases, with 13 bases sitting between them. The CDR3, as DNA: TGCAGTGCCGCCACGGGACAAAACTATGGCTACACCTTC. Translating it yields CSAATGQNYGYTF.

The gene calls are TRBV20-1 and TRBJ2-3, with D perhaps given as TRBD1 or TRBD2 (6 bases each). The CDR3 is made up of 15 amino acids. V was shortened by 6 bases and J by 1 base, with 17 bases between the two germline ends. Germline assignment: CDR1 DFQATT and CDR2 SNEGSKA (reference sequence). CDR3 residues: CSALKGGAGTDTQYF. The CDR3 bases are TGCAGTGCCCTAAAGGGGGGAGCGGGCACAGATACGCAGTATTTT.

This clonotype has a handful of counts. The chain combines TRBV10-3 with TRBJ1-6; TRBD1 might be the D (6 bases). The germline V gene has CDR1 ENHRY and CDR2 SYGVKD. V was pared by 3 bases and J by 9 bases, with 12 bases between. The CDR3 length is 14 residues. The chain's CDR3 is CAISDKGGGSPLHF. CDR3 nucleotides: TGTGCCATCAGTGACAAGGGAGGGGGTTCACCCCTCCACTTT.

This chain links TRBV6-2 or TRBV6-3 with TRBJ2-3, with D hard to call. The CDR3 loop spans 13 amino acids. Deletions cut 5 bases from V and 4 bases from J, with 10 bases between. The germline V gene encodes CDR1 MNHEY and CDR2 SVGEGT. CDR3 loop: CASSQGVADTQYF. In DNA form, the CDR3 reads TGTGCCAGCAGTCAAGGCGTCGCAGATACGCAGTATTTT.

This clonotype was observed a few times. The chain employs TRBV20-1 and TRBJ2-3, with D perhaps matching TRBD1 (5 bases). The CDR3 loop spans 14 amino acids. Germline loops: CDR1 DFQATT, CDR2 SNEGSKA (reference sequence). Trimming pared 3 bases from V and 1 base from J, leaving 11 bases between. In nucleotides, the CDR3 is TGCAGTGCTAGTAGGGGTTTCGGCACAGATACGCAGTATTTT. Encoded protein: CSASRGFGTDTQYF.

The gene calls are TRBV6-4 and TRBJ1-4, with TRBD1 matching 8 bases. Trimming at V came to 2 bases and at J to 7 bases, leaving 6 bases not matched to a gene. This CDR3 spans 15 amino acids. From germline, CDR1 is MRHNA and CDR2 SNTAGT. This CDR3 reads CASSDQGATGEKLFF. In DNA, the CDR3 is TGTGCCAGCAGTGACCAGGGGGCGACGGGTGAAAAACTGTTTTTT.

The chain uses TRBV21-1 and TRBJ2-7. TRBV21-1 represents a pseudogene. The length of the CDR3 is 14 residues. The CDR3 loop is CASSKAPNTYEQYF. The CDR3 DNA reads TGTGCCAGCAGCAAAGCCCCAAACACCTACGAGCAGTACTTC.

This chain uses TRBV28 with TRBJ1-1, with D possibly TRBD1 on 5 matching bases. Per the germline V gene, CDR1 is MDHEN and CDR2 is SYDVKM. The CDR3 consists of 13 residues. V shed 3 bases and J shed 5 bases, with 10 bases lying between them. Here the CDR3 DNA reads TGTGCCAGCAGTTTGGGGCTCAGGACTGAAGCTTTCTTT. Its protein is CASSLGLRTEAFF.

The chain links TRBV10-3 to TRBJ1-2, with D possibly being TRBD1 (5 bases). Germline CDR1 is ENHRY and CDR2 is SYGVKD. The CDR3 has 13 residues. V lost 4 bases, J lost 6 bases, and 12 bases lay in between. CDR3 sequence (DNA): TGTGCCATCAGTGTTCGGGGCTCGGATGGCTACACCTTC. This sequence encodes CAISVRGSDGYTF.

The chain carries TRBV19 and TRBJ2-2, with 10 bases lining up with TRBD2. CDR1 LNHDA and CDR2 SQIVND come from the germline V gene (reference sequence). The CDR3 has 16 amino acids. Trimming cost V 5 bases and J 2 bases; bases outside gene matches: 5. The CDR3 coding sequence is TGTGCCAGTAGTGTTACTAGCGGGGCAAACACCGGGGAGCTGTTTTTT. This codes for CASSVTSGANTGELFF.

This clonotype was found a few times. This chain connects TRBV4-1 to TRBJ1-2; TRBD1 agrees at 9 bases. V shed 4 bases, J shed 3 bases, and the junction held 12 bases outside the gene matches. CDR1 is MGHRA and CDR2 is YSYEKL in the germline V gene. The CDR3 contains 17 residues. This CDR3 is CASSPVQGTGFDYGYTF. In DNA, the CDR3 is TGCGCCAGCAGCCCCGTTCAGGGGACAGGGTTCGACTATGGCTACACCTTC.

The gene calls are TRBV20-1 and TRBJ1-2; D might be TRBD1 (6 bases). This CDR3 has 12 amino acids. Germline loops: CDR1 DFQATT, CDR2 SNEGSKA (reference sequence). CDR3 sequence (DNA): TGCACTACCGGGGGGGGACAATATGGCTACACCTTC. Translation: CTTGGGQYGYTF.

This clonotype was observed a few times. The CDR3 protein is CASGLRDSGNTIYF. In DNA form, the CDR3 reads TGTGCCAGCGGGCTTAGGGACTCTGGAAACACCATATATTTT. The chain has TRBV12-3 or TRBV12-4 and TRBJ1-3; D unresolved. V was clipped by 8 bases and J by 0 bases, with 11 bases between them. CDR3 length: 14 residues.

In its sample, this clonotype was seen many times. This chain connects TRBV15 to TRBJ2-2; 7 bases agree with TRBD2. Germline V gene lookup returns CDR1 LNHNV and CDR2 YYDKDF (reference sequence). The CDR3 is 16 residues long. After removal of 5 bases from V and 4 bases from J, the junction contained 10 bases not matched to a gene. The CDR3 reads CATSGSGWGGTGELFF. The CDR3 region has the DNA TGTGCCACCAGCGGTAGCGGGTGGGGGGGCACCGGGGAGCTGTTTTTT.